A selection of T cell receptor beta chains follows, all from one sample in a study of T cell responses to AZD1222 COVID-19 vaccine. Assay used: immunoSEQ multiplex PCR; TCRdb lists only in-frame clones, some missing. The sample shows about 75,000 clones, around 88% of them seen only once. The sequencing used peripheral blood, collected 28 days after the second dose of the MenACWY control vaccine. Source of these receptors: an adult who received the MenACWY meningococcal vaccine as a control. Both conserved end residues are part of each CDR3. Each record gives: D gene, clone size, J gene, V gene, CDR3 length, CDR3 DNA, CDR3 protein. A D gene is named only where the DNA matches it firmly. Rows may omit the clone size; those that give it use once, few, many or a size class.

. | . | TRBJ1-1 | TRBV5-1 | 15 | TGCGCCAGCAGCTTGGCCAGCAGTTTGAACACTGAAGCTTTCTTT | CASSLASSLNTEAFF
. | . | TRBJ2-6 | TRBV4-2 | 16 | TGTGCCAGCAGCCAAGGGGGGAGCTCTGGGGCCAACGTCCTGACTTTC | CASSQGGSSGANVLTF
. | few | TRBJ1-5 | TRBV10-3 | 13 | TGTGCCATCAGTCGGGACAGCAATCAGCCCCAGCATTTT | CAISRDSNQPQHF
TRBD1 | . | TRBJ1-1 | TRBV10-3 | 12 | TGTGCCATCTCGACAGGGGACACTGAAGCTTTCTTT | CAISTGDTEAFF
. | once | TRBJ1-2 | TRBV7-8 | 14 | TGTGCCAGCAGCTTAGGGAACCCCCTCTATGGCTACACCTTC | CASSLGNPLYGYTF
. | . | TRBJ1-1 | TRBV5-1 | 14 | TGCGCCAGCGTGGAGGGGACCGGGAACACTGAAGCTTTCTTT | CASVEGTGNTEAFF
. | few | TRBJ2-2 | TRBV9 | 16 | TGTGCCAGCAGCGTAGTCAAGGGGGCGAACACCGGGGAGCTGTTTTTT | CASSVVKGANTGELFF
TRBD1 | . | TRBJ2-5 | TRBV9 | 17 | TGTGCCAGCAGCTTCTTCCCCCGGGCAGGGGGCATCGAGACCCAGTACTTC | CASSFFPRAGGIETQYF
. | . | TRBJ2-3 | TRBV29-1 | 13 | TGCAGCGTTGGGCCTGGGACGGCGGGTACGCAGTATTTT | CSVGPGTAGTQYF
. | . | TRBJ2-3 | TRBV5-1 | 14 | TGCGCCAGCAGCTTGGATGGCCACACAGATACGCAGTATTTT | CASSLDGHTDTQYF
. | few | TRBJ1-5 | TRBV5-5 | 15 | TGTGCCAGCAGTCTGGCGCAGGGGAAGAATCAGCCCCAGCATTTT | CASSLAQGKNQPQHF
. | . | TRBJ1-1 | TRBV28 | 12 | TGTGCCACGGGAAGTGGTCGGGCAGAAGCTTTCTTT | CATGSGRAEAFF
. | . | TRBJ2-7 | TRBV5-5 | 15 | TGTGCCAGCAGCTTGGTTGGCGGGTACTCCTACGAGCAGTACTTC | CASSLVGGYSYEQYF
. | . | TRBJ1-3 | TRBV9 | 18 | TGTGCCAGCAGCGTAGACATACCGGGCCCAACCTCTGGAAACACCATATATTTT | CASSVDIPGPTSGNTIYF
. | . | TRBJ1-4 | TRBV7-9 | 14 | TGTGCCAGCAGCTCGGGCCACCGGGAGGGAAAACTGTTTTTT | CASSSGHREGKLFF
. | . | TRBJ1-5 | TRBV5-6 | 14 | TGTGCCAGCAGCTTGGAACCGGAAGGGCAGCCCCAGCATTTT | CASSLEPEGQPQHF
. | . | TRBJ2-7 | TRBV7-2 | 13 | TGTGCCAGCAGCTCAAAACAGGTATACGAGCAGTACTTC | CASSSKQVYEQYF
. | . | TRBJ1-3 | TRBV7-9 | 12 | TGTGCCACTACCAATCTCTGGAACACCATATATTTT | CATTNLWNTIYF
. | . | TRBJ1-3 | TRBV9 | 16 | TGTGCCAGCAGCGTAGATTCCGGAGATACTGGAAACACCATATATTTT | CASSVDSGDTGNTIYF
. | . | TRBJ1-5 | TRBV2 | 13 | TGTGCCAGCAGTCGAAACGGCAATCAGCCCCAGCATTTT | CASSRNGNQPQHF
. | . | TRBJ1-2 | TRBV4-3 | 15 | TGCGCCAGCAGCCAAGATCTCGACAGATACTATGGCTACACCTTC | CASSQDLDRYYGYTF
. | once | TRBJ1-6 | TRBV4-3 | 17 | TGCGCCAGCAGCCAAGATTATACAAGGGGTAATAATTCACCCCTCCACTTT | CASSQDYTRGNNSPLHF
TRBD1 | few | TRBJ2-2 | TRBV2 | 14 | TGTGCCAGCAGCGTCAGGGGGCCCACCGGGGAGCTGTTTTTT | CASSVRGPTGELFF
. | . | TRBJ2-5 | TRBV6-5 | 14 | TGTGCCAGCAGTTACGACGCGGATTTGGAGACCCAGTACTTC | CASSYDADLETQYF
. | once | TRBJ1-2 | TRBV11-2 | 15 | TGTGCCAGCAGGGACCCCCGGGGGGGCGCGGGGGGCTACACCTTC | CASRDPRGGAGGYTF
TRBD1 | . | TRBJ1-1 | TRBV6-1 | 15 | TGTGCCAGCAGTGAACAGGGGGTCTCGAACACTGAAGCTTTCTTT | CASSEQGVSNTEAFF
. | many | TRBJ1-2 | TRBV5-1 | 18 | TGCGCCAGCAGCTACCCAGAGTTCGACAGGAACGCCGGGTATGGCTACACCTTC | CASSYPEFDRNAGYGYTF
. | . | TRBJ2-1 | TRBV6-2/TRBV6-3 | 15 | TGTGCCAGCAGCACGACCGCACGGGGAGACAATGAGCAGTTCTTC | CASSTTARGDNEQFF
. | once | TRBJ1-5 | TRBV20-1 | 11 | TGCAGTGCTGGGCATACACAGCCCCAGCATTTT | CSAGHTQPQHF
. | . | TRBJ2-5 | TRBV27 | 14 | TGTGCCAGCAGTCCGCATCGTAAAGTGGAGACCCAGTACTTC | CASSPHRKVETQYF
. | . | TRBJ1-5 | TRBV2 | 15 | TGTGCCAGCAGTGAAGCGCCTTATAGCAATCAGCCCCAGCATTTT | CASSEAPYSNQPQHF
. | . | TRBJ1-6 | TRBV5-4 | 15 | TGTGCCAGCAGCGCCTCGACAGGTCGTAATTCACCCCTCCACTTT | CASSASTGRNSPLHF
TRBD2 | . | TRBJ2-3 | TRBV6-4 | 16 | TGTGCCAGCAGTGACTCGACTAGCGGGGAGGCAGATACGCAGTATTTT | CASSDSTSGEADTQYF
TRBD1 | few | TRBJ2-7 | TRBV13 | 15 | TGTGCCAGCAGCTTAGGGCAGGGGGTGGACGACGAGCAGTACTTC | CASSLGQGVDDEQYF
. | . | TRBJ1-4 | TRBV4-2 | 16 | TGTGCCAGCAGCCCTCTCTTCCAGGGTCATAATGAAAAACTGTTTTTT | CASSPLFQGHNEKLFF
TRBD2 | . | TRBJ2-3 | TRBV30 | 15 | TGTGCCTGGAGTGTAAAAGCGGGGAACGCAGATACGCAGTATTTT | CAWSVKAGNADTQYF
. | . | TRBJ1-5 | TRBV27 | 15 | TGTGCCAGCAGTTTCCTTGGCCACAAGGATCAGCCCCAGCATTTT | CASSFLGHKDQPQHF
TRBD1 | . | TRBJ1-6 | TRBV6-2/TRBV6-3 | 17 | TGTGCCAGCAGTTACCTACGTCCGGGACAGGGGGGATCACCCCTCCACTTT | CASSYLRPGQGGSPLHF
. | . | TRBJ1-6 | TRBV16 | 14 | TGTGCCAGCAGCCAAAGGGGGGATAATTCACCCCTCCACTTT | CASSQRGDNSPLHF
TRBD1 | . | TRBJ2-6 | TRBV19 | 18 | TGTGCCAGTAGTATTTGGGGACAGGGGTTTTCTGGGGCCAACGTCCTGACTTTC | CASSIWGQGFSGANVLTF
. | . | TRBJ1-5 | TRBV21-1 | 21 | TGTGCCAGCAGCAAAGGCTATGGCAGGGGGCTTAAAGGGTTAGGCAATCAGCCCCAGCATTTT | CASSKGYGRGLKGLGNQPQHF
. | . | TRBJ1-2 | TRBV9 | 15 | TGTGCCAGCAGCCCCTTCACCGGGGCCATAAATGGCTACACCTTC | CASSPFTGAINGYTF
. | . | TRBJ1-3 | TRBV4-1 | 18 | TGCGCCAGCAGCCAAGCTCGAACAGGTCCTAACTCTGGAAACACCATATATTTT | CASSQARTGPNSGNTIYF
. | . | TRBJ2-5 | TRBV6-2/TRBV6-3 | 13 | TGTGCCAGCAGTTACACCAATACAGAGACCCAGTACTTC | CASSYTNTETQYF
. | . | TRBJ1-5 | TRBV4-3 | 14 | TGCGCCAGCAGCCAAGATTCAGGCTATCAGCCCCAGCATTTT | CASSQDSGYQPQHF
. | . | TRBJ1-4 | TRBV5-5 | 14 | TGTGCCAGCAGCCAAGGAGGGGTGAGGGAAAAACTGTTTTTT | CASSQGGVREKLFF
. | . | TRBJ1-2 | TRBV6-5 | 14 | TGTGCCAGCAGTTACTCACAGGGAAACTATGGCTACACCTTC | CASSYSQGNYGYTF
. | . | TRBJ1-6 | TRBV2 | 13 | TGTGCCAGCAGTGAAGGCGGCCGTCTGGCCCTCCACTTT | CASSEGGRLALHF
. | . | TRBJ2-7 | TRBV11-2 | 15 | TGTGCCAGCAGCTTAGTTGGGGTCCCTACTTACGAGCAGTACTTC | CASSLVGVPTYEQYF
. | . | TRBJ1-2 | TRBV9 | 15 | TGTGCCAGCAGCGTAGGAACCGCCAGGCCAGGTGGCTACACCTTC | CASSVGTARPGGYTF
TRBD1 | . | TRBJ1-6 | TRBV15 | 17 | TGTGCCACCAGCAAAGACCGTAAGGGACAGGGAAATTCACCCCTCCACTTT | CATSKDRKGQGNSPLHF
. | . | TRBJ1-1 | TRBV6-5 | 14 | TGTGCCAGCAGGTACAGGGCAGGCGGGACTGAAGCTTTCTTT | CASRYRAGGTEAFF
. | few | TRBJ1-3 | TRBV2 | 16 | TGTGCCAGCAGTGACTCGGGACGGAGCTCTGGAAACACCATATATTTT | CASSDSGRSSGNTIYF
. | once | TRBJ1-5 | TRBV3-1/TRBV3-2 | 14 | TGTGCCAGCAGCCAGGTAACCGGGGATCAGCCCCAGCATTTT | CASSQVTGDQPQHF
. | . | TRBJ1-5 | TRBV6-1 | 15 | TGTGCCAGCAGTGAAACGGGGACCTCAAATCAGCCCCAGCATTTT | CASSETGTSNQPQHF
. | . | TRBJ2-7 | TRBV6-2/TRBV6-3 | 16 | TGTGCCAGCAGTTCCCCCCGGGACGTCCCATCCTACGAGCAGTACTTC | CASSSPRDVPSYEQYF
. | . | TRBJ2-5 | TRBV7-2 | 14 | TGTGCCAGCAGCAAGCAGGCCCGTGGGGAGACCCAGTACTTC | CASSKQARGETQYF